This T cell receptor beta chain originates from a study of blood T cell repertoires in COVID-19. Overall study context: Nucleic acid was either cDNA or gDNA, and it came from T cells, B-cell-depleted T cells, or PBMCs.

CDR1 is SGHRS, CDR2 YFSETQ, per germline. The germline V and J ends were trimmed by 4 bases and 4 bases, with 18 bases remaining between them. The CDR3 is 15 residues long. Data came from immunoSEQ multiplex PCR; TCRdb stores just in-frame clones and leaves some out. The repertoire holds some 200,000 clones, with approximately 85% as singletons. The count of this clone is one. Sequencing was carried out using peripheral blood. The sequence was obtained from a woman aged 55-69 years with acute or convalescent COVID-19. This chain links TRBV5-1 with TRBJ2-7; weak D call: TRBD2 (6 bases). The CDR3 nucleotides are TGCGCCAGCAGCCTAGACACCGGGACTGGATACGAGCAGTACTTC. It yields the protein CASSLDTGTGYEQYF.